This section outlines one TCR beta chain sequence together with its context. This sample stems from a study of blood T cell repertoires in COVID-19. Turning to the study itself: The United States, Italy and Spain supplied acute and convalescent COVID-19 samples. In each case, the material was cDNA or gDNA derived from T cells, B-cell-depleted T cells, or PBMCs.

Method: immunoSEQ multiplex PCR; TCRdb's copy keeps in-frame clones and lacks some. The repertoire holds 35,000 to 45,000 clones, around 86% seen once, with about 5.5% in the top ten. The V and J ends lost 3 bases and 6 bases, in that order; junction bases with no gene match: 8. This CDR3 spans 15 amino acids. Germline V gives CDR1 SGHDN, CDR2 FVKESK. The source material was peripheral blood. This clonotype was sampled from a man between 40 and 49 years old with active COVID-19. The chain is built from TRBV14 and TRBJ2-1, with 7 bases aligning to TRBD1. The CDR3, as DNA: TGTGCCAGCAGCCACCGTGGTAGGGGGCTCAATGAGCAGTTCTTC. This gives the protein CASSHRGRGLNEQFF.